A single sample gave rise to the 13 T cell receptor delta chains below, sequenced in a study of γδ T cells in repeated Plasmodium falciparum infection. Vgamma9/Vdelta2+ and Vdelta2-negative gammadelta T cells were flow-sorted from PBMC for bulk sequencing. TCRdb called clones anew from the multiplex PCR reads with CATT. This table has 45,000 to 50,000 delta-chain clones, around 1.6% appearing once. Sequenced material: gamma-delta T cells from blood. All receptors derive from a pool of human donors (malaria-infected and uninfected, not separated).

This clone has more than one count but fewer than ten. TCRdb lists the protein of a much larger clone for this DNA, which differs at residue 10, so this is likely a read error; the protein given here is translated from the DNA itself. The chain links TRDV1 to TRDJ3; 10 bases map to TRDD3. V dropped 1 base and J dropped 0; count of bases not matched to a gene: 24. This CDR3 comprises 26 residues. The V gene's germline CDR1 is TSWWSYY and CDR2 QGS. CDR3 amino acids: CALGERSGPAAWGIRPSSWDTRQMFF. CDR3 coding DNA: TGTGCTCTTGGGGAACGGTCCGGGCCTGCGGCCTGGGGGATAAGGCCGAGCTCCTGGGACACCCGACAGATGTTTTTC.

The table lists this clone with many counts. TCRdb lists the protein of a much larger clone for this DNA, which differs at residue 10, so this is likely a read error; the protein given here is translated from the DNA itself. The genes are TRDV1 and TRDJ1, with D maybe TRDD3 (7 bases). The J gene was missing in TCRdb and was found by matching the end of the DNA to germline. Germline V gene data show CDR1 as TSWWSYY and CDR2 as QGS. This CDR3 contains 17 residues. Trimming pared 4 bases from V and 0 bases from J, leaving 18 bases between. CDR3 region: CALGVLRGIPYTDKLIF. As DNA, the CDR3 is TGTGCTCTTGGGGTCCTACGTGGGATACCTTACACCGATAAACTCATCTTT.

This clone showed up just a few times. This likely came from a read error, as a far larger clone is one base away. Different DNA sequences within this sample yield the same CDR3. CDR3 residues: CALGERKGAQYTDKLIF. CDR3 in DNA: TGTGCCCTTGGGGAACGCAAGGGAGCCCAGTACACCGATAAACTCATCTTT. This chain joins TRDV1 and TRDJ1; D possibly corresponds to TRDD3 (5 bases). TCRdb gives no J gene; it was assigned here by matching the DNA to germline. The length of the CDR3 is 17 residues. Germline assignment: CDR1 TSWWSYY and CDR2 QGS.

By frequency in the sample, this clone is large. In the same sample, other DNA sequences code for this CDR3. The gene calls are TRDV2 and TRDJ3; D is undetermined. In germline, CDR1 is GEAIGNYY, CDR2 EKD. CDR3 size: 15 residues. V was clipped by 0 bases and J by 6 bases, with 8 bases between them. The CDR3 DNA reads as TGTGCCTGTGACACCGTCGGGACGGACACCCGACAGATGTTTTTC. It codes for CACDTVGTDTRQMFF.

Of note for this clone: The protein in TCRdb stems from a much larger clone and differs at residue 6 from this DNA's translation, likely a read error; here the protein is translated from the DNA. The chain couples TRDV3 to TRDJ1; D uncertain. CDR1 and CDR2 (germline): TVYSNPD, GDNSRS (reference sequence). The V and J ends lost 0 bases and 4 bases respectively, with 15 bases between them. The CDR3 contains 14 residues. The CDR3 sequence: CAFRRLPHNDKLIF. The DNA for the CDR3 is TGTGCCTTTAGACGTCTCCCCCACAACGATAAACTCATCTTT.

This clone was picked up many times. This chain connects TRDV2 to TRDJ1; 9 nucleotides align to TRDD3. This CDR3 has 14 amino acids. V was pared by 3 bases and J by 8 bases, with 9 bases of the junction left unmatched. CDR1 is GEAIGNYY, CDR2 EKD, per germline. The CDR3 loop reads CACDGLGDGGKLIF. CDR3 DNA sequence: TGTGCCTGTGACGGCCTGGGGGATGGGGGAAAACTCATCTTT.

The table lists this clone with many counts. The rearrangement joins TRDV2 to TRDJ1, with 11 bases lining up with TRDD3. Here the J gene came from matching the DNA to germline, since TCRdb omits it. This CDR3 spans 19 amino acids. With 0 bases clipped from V and 0 bases from J, the junction kept 11 bases outside the gene matches. Germline V gene data show CDR1 as GEAIGNYY and CDR2 as EKD. DNA for the CDR3: TGTGCCTGTGACACCGTAGCTGGGGGATACATGGGGGACACCGATAAACTCATCTTT. Its translation: CACDTVAGGYMGDTDKLIF.

This clone is categorized as medium-sized. This sample also contains other DNA sequences that code for the same CDR3. V and J are TRDV1 and TRDJ1, with a weak D call TRDD2 (6 bases). Trimming took off 5 bases at V and 0 bases at J, with 31 bases between the two ends. The CDR3 is made up of 21 amino acids. CDR1 is TSWWSYY and CDR2 is QGS in the germline V gene. CDR3 in DNA: TGTGCTCTTGGGAAAGGCTCCTACGGGAGAGTACGATTAGGGTACACCGATAAACTCATCTTT. It translates to CALGKGSYGRVRLGYTDKLIF.

The sample holds a few counts of this clone. Translating this DNA gives a protein that differs at residue 10 from the TCRdb one, which belongs to a much larger clone; a read error is likely, and the protein shown is this translation. V usage is TRDV2 and J usage is TRDJ1, with 8 bases fitting TRDD3. TCRdb gives no J gene; it was assigned here by matching the DNA to germline. V lost 0 bases and J lost 2; bases outside the gene matches: 10. The CDR3 is 17 amino acids. Looked up from germline, CDR1 is GEAIGNYY and CDR2 is EKD. The DNA of the CDR3 is TGTGCCTGTGACACCTTACTGGGGGCCGCCACGACCGATAAACTCATCTTT. This sequence encodes CACDTLLGAATTDKLIF.

A remark on this clone: TCRdb pairs this DNA with a much larger clone's protein that differs at residue 4, likely a read error; the protein shown was translated from the DNA. The V call is TRDV1, the J call TRDJ1; D unresolved. Germline CDR1 and CDR2: TSWWSYY and QGS. This CDR3 comprises 19 residues. V dropped 7 bases and J dropped 0 bases, with 27 bases sitting between them. CDR3 loop: CALEDNKFRCSPYTDKLIF. CDR3 sequence (DNA): TGTGCTCTTGAGGACAATAAATTTCGCTGTTCCCCGTACACCGATAAACTCATCTTT.

This clone occurred a few times. The amino acid sequence in TCRdb belongs to a much larger clone and departs from this DNA's translation at residue 13, likely a sequencing read error; the sequence shown is translated from the DNA. The chain uses TRDV1 and TRDJ1; D is perhaps TRDD3 (6 bases). No J segment appears in TCRdb, so it was assigned here by matching the sequence to germline. Trimming stripped 0 bases from V and 4 bases from J, with 30 bases between. Germline V CDR1 and CDR2: TSWWSYY, QGS. The CDR3 runs to 21 residues. The CDR3 is CALGELVTIKTGRYLSDKLIF. CDR3 nucleotides: TGTGCTCTTGGGGAACTAGTGACGATAAAGACTGGGAGATACTTAAGCGATAAACTCATCTTT.

This clone was seen only a few times. A far larger clone lies a single base away; this is likely a read error. Other DNA sequences in the sample encode the same CDR3. The chain carries TRDV1 and TRDJ1; 8 bases are a match to TRDD3. TCRdb carries no J gene annotation; the J gene was assigned here by matching the DNA with germline. Germline trimming cut 0 bases from V and 0 bases from J; bases unmatched to any gene: 27. Germline V gene sequence: CDR1 TSWWSYY, CDR2 QGS. The CDR3 is made up of 24 amino acids. CDR3 region: CALGELRSYLLRTGGYIHTDKLIF. The CDR3 bases are TGTGCTCTTGGGGAACTCAGATCCTACCTCCTTCGTACTGGGGGGTATATCCACACCGATAAACTCATCTTT.

Comment on this clone: A far larger clone is a single base away, which makes a read error likely. Other DNA sequences in the same sample also yield this CDR3. V gene TRDV1 combines with J gene TRDJ1; 9 positions agree with TRDD3. The J gene, not given by TCRdb, was assigned here from a germline match of the nucleotide sequence. Looked up from germline, CDR1 is TSWWSYY and CDR2 is QGS. With 2 bases clipped from V and 0 bases from J, the junction kept 34 bases outside the gene matches. This CDR3 is 26 amino acids long. The CDR3 region has the DNA TGTGCTCTTGGGGAATTCGATTCCTATATATGGATGGCTTCCTGGGGGATCGGAGGTTACACCGATAAACTCATCTTT. Encoded protein: CALGEFDSYIWMASWGIGGYTDKLIF.